This TCR beta chain is from a study of T cell repertoires in cytomegalovirus infection. Study information: Public TCR beta signatures were indicative of both CMV infection and a matching HLA type. Study-wide points: Ex vivo responses were dominated by HLA-C-restricted CMV-specific TCR beta clonotypes. Summed public TCR beta family frequency identified CMV carriers bearing the relevant HLA.

V was cut by 10 bases and J by 2 bases, with 15 bases left in between. This CDR3 is built from 13 residues. Germline lookup yields CDR1 MDHEN and CDR2 SYDVKM. On this clonotype: Antigen: not known.

TCRdb passed the reads through MiXCR, listing each CDR3 protein once. The sample shows 150,000 to 180,000 distinct CDR3 sequences, about 20% of them seen only once. Specimen: PBMCs. The chain recombines TRBV28 with TRBJ2-7; tentative D call: TRBD2 (5 bases). This receptor was obtained from a human donor in good health (CMV status not recorded). Some clones in this sample may be carry-over from other donors' samples. The CDR3 sequence is CAIEGATTYEQYF. The CDR3 DNA follows: TGTGCCATAGAGGGCGCGACGACCTACGAGCAGTACTTC.